A single sample is the source of the 17 T cell receptor beta chains below, sequenced in a study of identifying expanded T cells in peripheral blood. Only in-frame clones appear in the TCRdb table, and some are missing; sequencing was by immunoSEQ multiplex PCR. The sample includes 83,000 or so clones, around nine tenths seen only once; the top ten take 3.5% to 4.5%. Input material: blood. The receptors derive from a person aged 18 to 70 in good health.

This chain uses TRBV5-1 with TRBJ2-7; D not resolved. CDR1 and CDR2 (germline): SGHRS, YFSETQ. The V gene lost 6 bases and the J gene lost 0 bases, with 10 bases spanning the gap. CDR3 length: 13 residues. For the CDR3, the DNA is TGCGCCAGCAACCCGGGTAGCTCCTACGAGCAGTACTTC. Protein product: CASNPGSSYEQYF. Based on the CDR3 plus reference TRBV5-1 and TRBJ2-7, the full variable domain is KAGVTQTPRYLIKTRGQQVTLSCSPISGHRSVSWYQQTPGQGLQFLFEYFSETQRNKGNFPGRFSGRQFSNSRSEMNVSTLELGDSALYLCASNPGSSYEQYFGPGTRLTVT.

V and J are TRBV10-3 and TRBJ1-3; 9 bases match TRBD1. After removal of 10 bases from V and 1 base from J, the junction contained 8 bases not matched to a gene. Germline V gene lookup returns CDR1 ENHRY and CDR2 SYGVKD. The CDR3 length is 15 residues. CDR3 bases: TGTGCCACTCTGGGGGGGACAGGGTCTGGAAACACCATATATTTT. This translates into CATLGGTGSGNTIYF.

This chain joins TRBV4-2 and TRBJ1-3; TRBD1 might be the D (6 bases). V lost 1 base to trimming and J lost 4 bases, with 17 bases between them. The CDR3 is made up of 17 amino acids. Germline CDR1 is LGHNA and CDR2 is YNFKEQ. CDR3 DNA sequence: TGTGCCAGCAGCCAAGGTCGGGGGGCAGGGGTAGGAAACACCATATATTTT. Amino acid sequence: CASSQGRGAGVGNTIYF.

The rearrangement joins TRBV9 to TRBJ2-6; D not resolved. The V end was cut by 0 bases, the J end by 1 base, with 5 bases between. Germline V lookup: CDR1 SGDLS, CDR2 YYNGEE. The CDR3 runs 15 residues. CDR3 in amino acids: CASSVESSGANVLTF. Written as DNA, the CDR3 is TGTGCCAGCAGCGTAGAGAGTTCTGGGGCCAACGTCCTGACTTTC. The whole variable domain, remainder taken from reference TRBV9 and TRBJ2-6, is DSGVTQTPKHLITATGQRVTLRCSPRSGDLSVYWYQQSLDQGLQFLIQYYNGEERAKGNILERFSAQQFPDLHSELNLSSLELGDSALYFCASSVESSGANVLTFGAGSRLTVL.

This clone occurred once. V gene TRBV9 combines with J gene TRBJ2-2; 7 nucleotides match TRBD1. V was pared by 4 bases and J by 2 bases, with 8 bases of the junction left unmatched. This CDR3 contains 16 residues. CDR1 and CDR2 (germline): SGDLS, YYNGEE. CDR3 sequence: CASSPPGTVNTGELFF. Written as DNA, the CDR3 is TGTGCCAGCAGCCCCCCCGGGACAGTCAACACCGGGGAGCTGTTTTTT. The entire variable domain, with the rest obtained from reference TRBV9 and TRBJ2-2, is as follows: DSGVTQTPKHLITATGQRVTLRCSPRSGDLSVYWYQQSLDQGLQFLIQYYNGEERAKGNILERFSAQQFPDLHSELNLSSLELGDSALYFCASSPPGTVNTGELFFGEGSRLTVL.

A remark on this clone: A much larger clone sits a single nucleotide away, making a read error possible. V is TRBV6-4 and J is TRBJ2-2; a possible D gene is TRBD2 (7 bases). Per the germline V gene, CDR1 is MRHNA and CDR2 is SNTAGT. Trimming shortened V by 8 bases and J by 3 bases, and 13 bases separated the two germline ends. The CDR3 loop spans 14 amino acids. The CDR3 reads CASREAGDTGELFF. The CDR3 nucleotides read TGTGCCAGCCGGGAGGCAGGGGACACCGGGGAGCTGTTTTTT.

The rearrangement links TRBV7-2 to TRBJ1-3; D remains ambiguous. V gave up 1 base and J gave up 1 base, with 11 bases separating them. Germline-derived CDR1 and CDR2 are SGHTA and FQGNSA. The CDR3 is 16 residues long. Here the CDR3 reads CASSLDLPRSGNTIYF. The CDR3 coding sequence is TGTGCCAGCAGCTTAGATCTTCCTAGATCTGGAAACACCATATATTTT.

This chain links TRBV19 with TRBJ1-4, with D perhaps matching TRBD1 (5 bases). Germline values: CDR1 LNHDA, CDR2 SQIVND (reference sequence). Between the trimmed V and J ends, which lost 9 bases and 7 bases, there was a span of 15 bases. CDR3 length: 13 residues. DNA for the CDR3: TGTGCCAGCGCCGGGGGGGTTAGTGAAAAACTGTTTTTT. It yields the protein CASAGGVSEKLFF.

This rearrangement joins TRBV15 to TRBJ2-3; 7 bases line up with TRBD1. The CDR3 is made up of 15 amino acids. With 5 bases clipped from V and 3 bases from J, the junction kept 8 bases outside the gene matches. Germline V lookup: CDR1 LNHNV, CDR2 YYDKDF (reference sequence). This CDR3 reads CATSLRDRKTDTQYF. CDR3 coding DNA: TGTGCCACCAGCCTCCGGGACAGAAAAACAGATACGCAGTATTTT. Filled out from reference TRBV15 and TRBJ2-3, the complete variable domain reads DAMVIQNPRYQVTQFGKPVTLSCSQTLNHNVMYWYQQKSSQAPKLLFHYYDKDFNNEADTPDNFQSRRPNTSFCFLDIRSPGLGDTAMYLCATSLRDRKTDTQYFGPGTRLTVL.

V gene TRBV29-1 combines with J gene TRBJ1-3; D is unresolved. Deletions cut 2 bases from V and 4 bases from J, with 3 bases between. CDR1 SQVTM and CDR2 ANQGSEA come from the germline V gene. The CDR3 consists of 11 residues. In DNA, the CDR3 is TGCAGCGTTGAAACGGGAAACACCATATATTTT. Translated, it gives CSVETGNTIYF. Full variable domain (remainder filled in from reference TRBV29-1 and TRBJ1-3): SAVISQKPSRDICQRGTSLTIQCQVDSQVTMMFWYRQQPGQSLTLIATANQGSEATYESGFVIDKFPISRPNLTFSTLTVSNMSPEDSSIYLCSVETGNTIYFGEGSWLTVV.

This clone was seen a single time. The chain carries TRBV9 and TRBJ2-2; tentatively, D is TRBD1 or TRBD2 (6 bases each). The CDR3 length is 15 residues. Per germline, CDR1 SGDLS and CDR2 YYNGEE. V lost 4 bases and J lost 6, with 16 bases in between. The CDR3 bases are TGTGCCAGCAGCCGGGAGTGGGGGGCCGCCGGGGAGCTGTTTTTT. Translated: CASSREWGAAGELFF. The full variable domain, completed using reference TRBV9 and TRBJ2-2, is DSGVTQTPKHLITATGQRVTLRCSPRSGDLSVYWYQQSLDQGLQFLIQYYNGEERAKGNILERFSAQQFPDLHSELNLSSLELGDSALYFCASSREWGAAGELFFGEGSRLTVL.

V and J are TRBV7-8 and TRBJ2-1; 10 nucleotides match TRBD2. Germline CDR1 and CDR2: SGHVS and FQNEAQ. The CDR3 covers 16 residues. Trimming at V came to 1 base and at J to 7 bases, leaving 7 bases not matched to a gene. The CDR3 loop reads CASSLEGTSASNEQFF. In nucleotides, the CDR3 is TGTGCCAGCAGCTTAGAAGGGACTAGCGCGTCAAATGAGCAGTTCTTC.

The rearrangement links TRBV28 to TRBJ1-1, with D hard to call. CDR3 length: 16 residues. V was shortened by 4 bases and J by 5 bases, with 20 bases between the two germline ends. Germline-derived CDR1 and CDR2 are MDHEN and SYDVKM. Here the CDR3 DNA reads TGTGCCAGCAGTTATAATTCGATATACTACCAAACTGAAGCTTTCTTT. It yields the protein CASSYNSIYYQTEAFF.

This clone appeared once. The gene calls are TRBV30 and TRBJ1-2; D unresolved. Trimming pared 0 bases from V and 4 bases from J, leaving 6 bases between. Germline V gives CDR1 GTSNPN, CDR2 SVGIG (reference sequence). The CDR3 spans 12 residues. The CDR3 protein is CAWSVRSYGYTF. Written as DNA, the CDR3 is TGTGCCTGGAGTGTCAGGAGCTATGGCTACACCTTC.

The genes are TRBV6-4 and TRBJ2-1; D may be TRBD2 (6 bases). The CDR3 is made up of 15 amino acids. Trimming left V 2 bases short and J 6 bases short, with 14 bases between. Germline V gives CDR1 MRHNA, CDR2 SNTAGT. In DNA form, the CDR3 reads TGTGCCAGCAGTGACCACGGCGGGGCGGGCAATGAGCAGTTCTTC. Its protein is CASSDHGGAGNEQFF.

The chain recombines TRBV21-1 with TRBJ2-1; TRBD2 is the table's D call, not checked against the DNA. TRBV21-1 has pseudogene status. CDR3 length: 18 amino acids. The CDR3 protein is CASSKMSGRLSSYNEQFF. The CDR3 bases are TGTGCCAGCAGCAAAATGAGCGGGAGGCTTAGCTCCTACAATGAGCAGTTCTTC.

V usage is TRBV19 and J usage is TRBJ1-5; no firm D call. V lost 5 bases and J lost 6, with 11 bases in between. The CDR3 covers 13 residues. Germline V CDR1 and CDR2: LNHDA, SQIVND (reference sequence). The CDR3 protein is CASSPLGGQPQHF. CDR3 nucleotides: TGTGCCAGTAGTCCCTTGGGCGGTCAGCCCCAGCATTTT.